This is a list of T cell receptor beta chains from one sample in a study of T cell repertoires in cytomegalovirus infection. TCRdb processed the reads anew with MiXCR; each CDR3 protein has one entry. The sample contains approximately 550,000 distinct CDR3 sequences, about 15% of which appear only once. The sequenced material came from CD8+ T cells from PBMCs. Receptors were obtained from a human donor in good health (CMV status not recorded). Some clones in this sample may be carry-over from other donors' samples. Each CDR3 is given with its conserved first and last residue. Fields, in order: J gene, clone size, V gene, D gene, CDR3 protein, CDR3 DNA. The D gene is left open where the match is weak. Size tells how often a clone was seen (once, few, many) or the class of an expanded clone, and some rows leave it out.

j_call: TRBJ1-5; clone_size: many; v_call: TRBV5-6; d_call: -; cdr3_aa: CASSFLGGDSNQPQHF; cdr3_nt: TGTGCCAGCAGCTTCCTTGGGGGAGACAGCAATCAGCCCCAGCATTTT
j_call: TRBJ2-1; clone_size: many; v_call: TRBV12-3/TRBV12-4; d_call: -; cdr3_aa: CASSSRQGHNEQFF; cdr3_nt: TGTGCCAGCAGTTCACGCCAGGGGCACAATGAGCAGTTCTTC
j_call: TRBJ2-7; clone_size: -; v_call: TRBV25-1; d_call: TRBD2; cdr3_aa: CARTFLLGTSGRSYEQYF; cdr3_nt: TGTGCCCGGACCTTTCTACTGGGGACTAGCGGGAGGTCCTACGAGCAGTACTTC
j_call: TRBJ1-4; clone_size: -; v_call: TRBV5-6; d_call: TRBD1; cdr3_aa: CASSLGQGAIVEKLFF; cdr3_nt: TGTGCCAGCAGCTTGGGTCAGGGGGCTATCGTTGAAAAACTGTTTTTT
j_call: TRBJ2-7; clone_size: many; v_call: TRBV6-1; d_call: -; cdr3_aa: CASSEGGTDASYEQYF; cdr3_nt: TGTGCCAGCAGTGAAGGCGGGACGGATGCCTCCTACGAGCAGTACTTC
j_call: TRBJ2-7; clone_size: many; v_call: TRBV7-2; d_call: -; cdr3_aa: CASSFHGVSYEQYF; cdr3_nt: TGTGCCAGCAGCTTCCACGGGGTTTCTTACGAGCAGTACTTC
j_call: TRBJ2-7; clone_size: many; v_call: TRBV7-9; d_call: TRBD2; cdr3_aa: CASSASTSGISYEQYF; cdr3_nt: TGTGCCAGCAGCGCTTCGACTAGCGGGATCTCCTACGAGCAGTACTTC
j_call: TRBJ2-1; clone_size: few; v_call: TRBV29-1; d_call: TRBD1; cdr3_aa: CSVGQGVWGEQFF; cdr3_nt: TGCAGCGTTGGACAGGGGGTTTGGGGTGAGCAGTTCTTC
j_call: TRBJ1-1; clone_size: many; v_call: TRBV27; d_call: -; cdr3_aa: CASSLSPGMNTEAFF; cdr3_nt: TGTGCCAGCAGTTTATCGCCAGGGATGAACACTGAAGCTTTCTTT
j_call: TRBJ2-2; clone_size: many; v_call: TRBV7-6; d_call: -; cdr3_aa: CASSLGQGFEAGELFF; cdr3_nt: TGTGCCAGCAGCTTAGGGCAGGGTTTTGAAGCCGGGGAGCTGTTTTTT
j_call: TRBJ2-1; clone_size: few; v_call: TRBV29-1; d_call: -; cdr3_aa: CSAISPTYNEQFF; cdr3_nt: TGCAGCGCTATTTCGCCTACTTACAATGAGCAGTTCTTC
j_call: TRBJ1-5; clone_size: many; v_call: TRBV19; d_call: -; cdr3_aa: CASSIGRTGNQPQHF; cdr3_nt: TGTGCCAGTAGTATAGGTAGAACGGGCAATCAGCCCCAGCATTTT
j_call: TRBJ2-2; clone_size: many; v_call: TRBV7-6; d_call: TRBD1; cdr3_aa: CASSDRDRDTGELFF; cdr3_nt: TGTGCCAGCAGCGACCGGGACAGGGACACCGGGGAGCTGTTTTTT
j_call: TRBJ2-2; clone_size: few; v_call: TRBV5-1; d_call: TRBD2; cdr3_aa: CASSWGGRLEPGELFF; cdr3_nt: TGCGCCAGCAGCTGGGGGGGACGACTTGAGCCCGGGGAGCTGTTTTTT
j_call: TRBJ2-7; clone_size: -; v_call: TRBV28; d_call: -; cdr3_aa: CASSLGGTDYEQYF; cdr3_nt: TGTGCCAGCAGTTTAGGAGGGACCGACTACGAGCAGTACTTC
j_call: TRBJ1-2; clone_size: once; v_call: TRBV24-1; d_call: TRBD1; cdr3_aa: CATSESTGVLWVYTF; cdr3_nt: TGTGCCACCAGTGAGTCGACAGGGGTGTTGTGGGTCTACACCTTC